This passage covers 12 T cell receptor beta chains from one sample sequenced in a study of T cells expressing NK-cell markers. For each CDR3 protein, TCRdb gives one entry from its re-call of the 5' RACE reads, without DNA. Recorded for this sample: about 370,000 distinct CDR3 sequences. Source material: blood T cells: a sorted CD56 or NKG2C T cell subset, CD4+ or CD8+ T cells, or bulk PBMC T cells (not recorded which). These TCRs come from a woman aged 50 to 60 in good health.

The chain has TRBV7-9 and TRBJ1-3. From germline, CDR1 is SEHNR and CDR2 FQNEAQ (reference sequence). There are 14 residues in the CDR3. The CDR3 loop reads CASSQGGGGNTIYF.

The rearrangement joins TRBV10-3 to TRBJ2-3; as DNA is missing, the TRBD1 call by TCRdb cannot be tested. Looked up from germline, CDR1 is ENHRY and CDR2 is SYGVKD. This CDR3 spans 15 amino acids. The CDR3 spells CAISDEGPDTDTQYF.

The chain links TRBV9 to TRBJ1-6; with no DNA, the TCRdb D assignment of TRBD1 cannot be verified. The germline gives CDR1 SGDLS, CDR2 YYNGEE. The CDR3 consists of 15 residues. CDR3 loop: CASSRGGRGNSPLHF.

The chain joins TRBV19 to TRBJ2-1; the TCRdb call, TRBD1, lacks DNA for checking. Germline values: CDR1 LNHDA, CDR2 SQIVND (reference sequence). The CDR3 consists of 16 residues. CDR3: CASSRTGLSSYNEQFF.

V gene TRBV30 combines with J gene TRBJ2-3; the D gene TCRdb calls, TRBD1, cannot be checked with no DNA. The CDR3 runs to 15 residues. Germline values: CDR1 GTSNPN, CDR2 SVGIG (reference sequence). The CDR3 protein is CAWSVQAGPTDTQYF.

V and J are TRBV29-1 and TRBJ2-5; the TRBD1 assignment by TCRdb is unverifiable without DNA. From germline, CDR1 is SQVTM and CDR2 ANQGSEA. There are 16 residues in the CDR3. CDR3 protein: CSVEDFIDRGQETQYF.

V and J are TRBV5-1 and TRBJ2-5; the D call of TRBD1 rests on TCRdb alone, since no DNA is present to check it. CDR1 is SGHRS and CDR2 is YFSETQ in the germline V gene. This CDR3 is built from 13 residues. CDR3 sequence: CASTLNFQETQYF.

This chain links TRBV9 with TRBJ2-6; TCRdb calls TRBD1, which cannot be checked without DNA. In germline, CDR1 is SGDLS, CDR2 YYNGEE. The CDR3 has 17 residues. The CDR3 sequence is CASSGNRGLAGANVLTF.

This chain joins TRBV24-1 and TRBJ2-3; checking the TCRdb D call of TRBD2 is not possible without DNA. This CDR3 spans 17 amino acids. In germline, CDR1 is KGHDR, CDR2 SFDVKD. The CDR3 loop reads CATSDPNSGKNTDTQYF.

V is TRBV25-1 and J is TRBJ1-3; TCRdb proposes TRBD1, but this gene call is untestable without DNA. Germline V lookup: CDR1 MGHDK, CDR2 SYGVNS. This CDR3 has 16 residues. The CDR3 reads CASSPLGQEGVNTIYF. Based on the CDR3 plus reference TRBV25-1 and TRBJ1-3, the full variable domain is EADIYQTPRYLVIGTGKKITLECSQTMGHDKMYWYQQDPGMELHLIHYSYGVNSTEKGDLSSESTVSRIRTEHFPLTLESARPSHTSQYLCASSPLGQEGVNTIYFGEGSWLTVV.

The chain employs TRBV20-1 and TRBJ2-5; TCRdb outputs TRBD1, but without DNA this stays unchecked. The germline gives CDR1 DFQATT, CDR2 SNEGSKA (reference sequence). The CDR3 extends over 13 amino acids. CDR3 sequence: CSANYRAQETQYF.

The chain is built from TRBV2 and TRBJ1-6. The CDR3 extends over 17 amino acids. Germline assignment: CDR1 SNHLY and CDR2 FYNNEI. The CDR3 loop reads CASSEVKKDLRNSPLHF.